What follows describes a single T cell receptor (beta chain). The antigen is undetermined. The sample is drawn from a study of beta chain features in type 1 diabetes. Study conclusions and caveats: Compared with healthy donors, patients appeared to share more similar naive, central memory and regulatory TCRB repertoires. For Type 1 diabetes patients, all four CD4+ subsets carried TCRB CDR3s that were moderately but significantly shorter.

The CDR3 has 12 residues. Between the trimmed V and J ends, which lost 5 bases and 5 bases, there was a span of 9 bases. Germline loops: CDR1 SGHRS, CDR2 YFSETQ. Expressed TCRB transcripts were sequenced because the isolated RNA had all been reverse transcribed beforehand. The protocol was immunoSEQ multiplex PCR, while the TCRdb copy is restricted to in-frame clones and leaves out a portion. This sample yields 240,000 or so clones, of which approximately 15% are seen a single time; roughly 0.019% belongs to the top ten. The sequence was collected from a man younger than 45 with type 1 diabetes. Source material: naive CD4+ T cells from blood. The rearrangement links TRBV5-1 to TRBJ2-3; maybe TRBD1 (5 bases). CDR3 bases: TGCGCCAGCAGACCCCAGGGAGATACGCAGTATTTT. Translating it yields CASRPQGDTQYF.